This TCR beta chain emerged from a study of Graves' ophthalmopathy and Graves' hyperthyroidism. Study-level findings and limits: Blood was where most expanded thyroid clonotypes above 0.001 frequency also turned up.

Aged 18 to 65, hyperthyroidism patients had new diagnoses of under 2 months' duration. This clonotype appeared many times. Its target is not known. Amplification targeted the TCR beta CDR3 regions, with RNA transcripts as the source material. HTBI primers primed a first-round RT-PCR, and a second-round multiplex PCR followed. TCRdb fed the multiplex PCR reads into MiXCR, producing one record per CDR3 protein. Of fewer than 650,000 distinct CDR3 sequences in the sample, over 20% were seen once. The CDR3 consists of 15 residues. Trimming cost V 2 bases and J 6 bases, with 10 bases left between them. Germline CDR1 and CDR2: KGHDR and SFDVKD.

The chain recombines TRBV24-1 with TRBJ1-6; D call uncertain. The sample taken for sequencing was peripheral blood. The clonotype comes from a woman aged 18-29 years with stable Graves' hyperthyroidism. Some clones in this sample may be carry-over from other donors' samples. The CDR3, as DNA: TGTGCCACCAGTGATTCGCGACGGACTAATTCACCCCTCCACTTT. Residues: CATSDSRRTNSPLHF.